This entry is about one T cell receptor beta chain. TCRdb's copy holds only in-frame clones and misses some; the assay was immunoSEQ multiplex PCR. The data show approximately 210,000 clones, 65% to 90% seen once. This specimen comes from a study of blood T cell repertoires in COVID-19. Trimming took 5 bases from V and 5 from J; bases not matched to a gene: 8. This CDR3 comprises 14 residues. From germline, CDR1 is LGHDT and CDR2 YNNKEL (reference sequence). Sequencing was carried out using PBMCs or T cells enriched from blood (not recorded which). This TCR was sampled from a woman aged 45-65 years with acute COVID-19. This chain joins TRBV3-1 (or the pseudogene TRBV3-2) and TRBJ1-1, with 7 nucleotides matching TRBD1. Here the CDR3 DNA reads TGTGCCAGCAGCTGGGGACAGACCGGAACTGAAGCTTTCTTT. Translating it yields CASSWGQTGTEAFF.